This TCR beta chain was sequenced for a study of blood T cells in healthy people across ages. PCR was performed a second time for about 7 to 11 cycles using a sample-barcoded 5' primer and a J-beta primer mix. One entry per CDR3 protein results from TCRdb running MiXCR on the 5' RACE reads. This table has 550,000 to 700,000 distinct CDR3 sequences, 25% to 30% appearing once. Donors ranged from about 6 to 95 years old and were healthy Caucasians in Russia. Investigators took about 9.2 milliliters of peripheral blood from every donor. There were at least 6 micrograms of total RNA extracted from every sample. As for this clonotype: Its target is not known.

This CDR3 spans 12 amino acids. V lost 7 bases, J lost 6 bases, and 13 bases lay in between. Study-level findings and limits: Because donor CMV status was unknown, expanded clonotype changes were possibly confounded.

This TCR was sampled from a woman in her 70s in good health. The sequencing sample was made of blood. This chain uses TRBV12-3 or TRBV12-4 with TRBJ2-7, with D perhaps matching TRBD1 (6 bases). The chain's CDR3 is CASNRRGFEQYF. In nucleotides, the CDR3 is TGTGCCAGCAACCGAAGGGGGTTCGAGCAGTACTTC.